Listed below are T cell receptor beta chains from one sample, sequenced in a study of blood T cell repertoires in COVID-19. Assay: immunoSEQ multiplex PCR; the TCRdb copy retains only in-frame clones and omits some. The sample has approximately 250,000 clones, approximately 88% seen once. The sample consisted of peripheral blood. The receptors originated from a woman in her 70s with COVID-19, enrolled during active disease. CDR3s include the opening cysteine and the closing phenylalanine or tryptophan. The D gene is left open where the match is weak. Clone size, where shown, is once, few, many, or a class for clones that have expanded.

V gene	D gene	clone size	J gene	CDR3 DNA	CDR3 protein
TRBV28	TRBD2	once	TRBJ2-1	TGTGCCAGCAGCACCTTCAGCGGGAGTGTGTACAATGAGCAGTTCTTC	CASSTFSGSVYNEQFF
TRBV11-2	.	.	TRBJ1-3	TGTGCCAGCAGCCAATTTCAGGGAAACACCATATATTTT	CASSQFQGNTIYF
TRBV27	TRBD1	.	TRBJ2-2	TGTGCCAGCAGCCAAAGACAGGGATATGTTTACACCGGGGAGCTGTTTTTT	CASSQRQGYVYTGELFF
TRBV27	.	.	TRBJ1-2	TGTGCCAGCAGTGCGACGTTTGTGGGGCCCGGCTACACCTTC	CASSATFVGPGYTF
TRBV28	.	few	TRBJ1-6	TGTGCCAGCAGGGTCCCGGGGTCCGGTAATTCACCCCTCCACTTT	CASRVPGSGNSPLHF
TRBV4-1	TRBD1	.	TRBJ1-2	TGCGCCAGCAGCCATAGGACAGGGAACTATGGCTACACCTTC	CASSHRTGNYGYTF
TRBV30	TRBD1	.	TRBJ2-3	TGTGCCTGGAGTCGAGGACAGGGACAGCCCAGCACAGATACGCAGTATTTT	CAWSRGQGQPSTDTQYF
TRBV5-1	TRBD2	.	TRBJ2-3	TGCGCCAGCACAGAGACTAGCGGGAGAGGGGTTACGCAGTATTTT	CASTETSGRGVTQYF
TRBV4-1	TRBD2	.	TRBJ2-7	TGCGCCAGTAAGATGGGGACTAGCGGGACGATCTACGAGCAGTACTTC	CASKMGTSGTIYEQYF
TRBV28	.	.	TRBJ2-7	TGTGCCAGCAGTCCGGGCTACGAGCAGTACTTC	CASSPGYEQYF
TRBV2	TRBD1	.	TRBJ1-2	TGTGCCAGCAGGTCGACAGGGGGCAGTGGCTACACCTTC	CASRSTGGSGYTF
TRBV7-8	TRBD1	once	TRBJ2-7	TGTGCCAGCAGCTTAGGAGATGGGGCAGGGGGTTTCTACGAGCAGTACTTC	CASSLGDGAGGFYEQYF
TRBV15	.	.	TRBJ1-4	TGTGCCACCATGCGAGGGAACACTAATGAAAAACTGTTTTTT	CATMRGNTNEKLFF
TRBV20-1	.	.	TRBJ1-2	TGCAGTGCTAGAGATGGGGGCGGCTACACCTTC	CSARDGGGYTF
TRBV11-3	.	.	TRBJ2-3	TGTGCCAGCAGCTTAGGTGGGTCCGGAGGCACAGATACGCAGTATTTT	CASSLGGSGGTDTQYF
TRBV9	.	.	TRBJ2-1	TGTGCCAGCAGCGTAGATTCCGGGTGGATCGGTGAGCAGTTCTTC	CASSVDSGWIGEQFF
TRBV7-9	.	.	TRBJ2-7	TGTGCCAGCAGCTTAACGGGTCAGCCCTCGGGCGAGCAGTACTTC	CASSLTGQPSGEQYF
TRBV5-1	TRBD2	.	TRBJ2-5	TGCGCCAGCAGCTTTTCGATCGGGAGGGAGACCCAGTACTTC	CASSFSIGRETQYF
TRBV5-1	.	.	TRBJ2-5	TGCGCCAGCAGAGGTAGTGGAGGTACAACCCAGTACTTC	CASRGSGGTTQYF
TRBV5-4	.	once	TRBJ2-7	TGTGCCAGCAGCTTGCGGTACGAGCAGTACTTC	CASSLRYEQYF
TRBV10-3	TRBD1	.	TRBJ1-4	TGTGCCATCAGTCCCGGGACAGGGAATGAAAAACTGTTTTTT	CAISPGTGNEKLFF
TRBV4-1	TRBD1	.	TRBJ1-3	TGCGCCAGCAGCCTAGGGACAGGGTATGACTCTGGAAACACCATATATTTT	CASSLGTGYDSGNTIYF
TRBV30	TRBD1	once	TRBJ1-5	TGTGCCTGGAGCTTGACAGGGGACCAGCCCCAGCATTTT	CAWSLTGDQPQHF
TRBV27	.	.	TRBJ2-3	TGTGCCAGCAGTCCATTTAGCGGTTCCACAGATACGCAGTATTTT	CASSPFSGSTDTQYF
TRBV7-9	.	few	TRBJ2-2	TGTGCCAGCAGCTGGGACTGGGACCACACCGGGGAGCTGTTTTTT	CASSWDWDHTGELFF
TRBV12-5	TRBD1	.	TRBJ2-2	TGTGCTAGCGGGACAGGGGACACCGGGGAGCTGTTTTTT	CASGTGDTGELFF
TRBV6-5	.	.	TRBJ2-7	TGTGCCAGCAGTTACTCTCAGGGGGGAGTTAGTGGCGAGCAGTACTTC	CASSYSQGGVSGEQYF
TRBV6-5	.	.	TRBJ1-1	TGTGCCAGCAGAGCAGGATCCACTGAAGCTTTCTTT	CASRAGSTEAFF
TRBV20-1	.	.	TRBJ1-1	TGCAGTGCTTGGGGGCGGGCTGAAGCTTTCTTT	CSAWGRAEAFF
TRBV9	.	.	TRBJ2-1	TGTGCCAGCAGCGGAGGGTACCCTGAGCAGTTCTTC	CASSGGYPEQFF
TRBV6-1	.	.	TRBJ2-7	TGTGCCAGCAGTGAAGAGGGGCTCTCCTACGAGCAGTACTTC	CASSEEGLSYEQYF
TRBV27	TRBD1	.	TRBJ1-1	TGTGCCAGCAGTTCTTTACGGACAGGAAGGGACACTGAAGCTTTCTTT	CASSSLRTGRDTEAFF
TRBV5-1	.	.	TRBJ2-2	TGCGCCAGCAGGAGAAACGTTGGCGCGGACACCGGGGAGCTGTTTTTT	CASRRNVGADTGELFF
TRBV10-2	.	once	TRBJ1-6	TGCGCCAGCAGTGAGTCCCCCAGGGCTGGTAATTCACCCCTCCACTTT	CASSESPRAGNSPLHF
TRBV11-3	TRBD2	.	TRBJ2-3	TGTGCCAGCAGCTTGTCTGCTAGCGGGATTGGAGATACGCAGTATTTT	CASSLSASGIGDTQYF
TRBV10-3	.	.	TRBJ1-6	TGTGCCGCCCAAGCAGGGGTCTATAATTCACCCCTCCACTTT	CAAQAGVYNSPLHF
TRBV6-5	TRBD1	.	TRBJ1-5	TGTGCCAGCAGGGCGGACAGGAGCTTGAATCAGCCCCAGCATTTT	CASRADRSLNQPQHF
TRBV6-5	.	once	TRBJ1-2	TGTGCCAGCAGCCGACGGGAAATGGGTGGCTACACCTTC	CASSRREMGGYTF
TRBV3-1/TRBV3-2	.	.	TRBJ1-1	TGTGCCAGCAGCGATCAGGGGATCACTGAAGCTTTCTTT	CASSDQGITEAFF
TRBV19	TRBD1	.	TRBJ1-4	TGTGCCAGTAGTAGATGGACAGGAGGCGTTGAAAAACTGTTTTTT	CASSRWTGGVEKLFF
TRBV6-2/TRBV6-3	.	.	TRBJ2-3	TGTGCCAGCAGTTATTCTAGGGGGGGAGTCACAGATACGCAGTATTTT	CASSYSRGGVTDTQYF
TRBV4-2	TRBD1	.	TRBJ1-2	TGTGCCAGCAGCCGAGGACAGGGGGCCAACTATGGCTACACCTTC	CASSRGQGANYGYTF
TRBV7-6	.	.	TRBJ2-5	TGTGCCAGCAGCTTAAGAACGGAGGTCCAAGAGACCCAGTACTTC	CASSLRTEVQETQYF